This entry describes one T cell receptor (beta chain). Its target is unknown. This sample was taken from a study of cytomegalovirus exposure and HLA in healthy donors. For the study at large: There were tens of millions of unique TCRs (from HLA-typed donors) in an early data release. Study results and caveats: Near-uniform donor sequencing depth was presumed by presence/absence analyses. Prediction of most subjects' HLA-A and HLA-B alleles by TCR beta sequences was reportedly accurate.

The PCR used 60 Vbeta and 13 Jbeta primers. The method was immunoSEQ multiplex PCR; TCRdb's version includes in-frame clones alone and lacks a portion of them. The table records about 100,000 clones, roughly 82% of them present only once. While unrecorded immune exposures were likely, the donors were nominally healthy when sampled. Sequencing input: PBMCs. This receptor was obtained from a man aged 25-40 years in good health and CMV-seropositive.

The CDR3: CASKETGFYEQYF. DNA of the CDR3: TGTGCCAGCAAGGAGACAGGGTTCTACGAGCAGTACTTC. The gene calls are TRBV13 and TRBJ2-7; the match to TRBD1 covers 7 bases. The length of the CDR3 is 13 residues. V dropped 7 bases and J dropped 3; count of bases not matched to a gene: 6. The germline CDR1 and CDR2 sequences are PRHDT and FYEKMQ (reference sequence).